The clone carrying this T cell receptor (beta chain) was recorded at least ten times. Its antigen remains unknown. Unique molecular identifiers, one per molecule, were present on every TCR cDNA molecule. TCRdb itself ran the 5' RACE reads through MiXCR, one entry per CDR3 protein. The sample records around 48,000 distinct CDR3 sequences, approximately 5% being singletons. The data were obtained in a study of spatial heterogeneity in lung cancer. Documented time point: sample taken at primary tumor resection. Untreated early-stage non-small cell lung cancer patients, 55 to 85 in total, were the donors. Study results and limitations: Circulating ubiquitous expanded tumor TCRs were observed more frequently at resection than at follow-up.

Germline CDR1 reads MDHEN; CDR2 reads SYDVKM. Trimming shortened V by 7 bases and J by 3 bases, and 16 bases separated the two germline ends. The CDR3 loop spans 14 amino acids. This chain uses TRBV28 with TRBJ2-7; the D gene is possibly TRBD2 (5 bases). Sequencing used PBMCs, obtained at surgery. This clonotype was sampled from a male donor with early-stage non-small cell lung cancer. The CDR3 here is CASKTGGQDYEQYF. The CDR3 nucleotides are TGTGCCAGCAAAACTGGCGGGCAGGACTACGAGCAGTACTTC.